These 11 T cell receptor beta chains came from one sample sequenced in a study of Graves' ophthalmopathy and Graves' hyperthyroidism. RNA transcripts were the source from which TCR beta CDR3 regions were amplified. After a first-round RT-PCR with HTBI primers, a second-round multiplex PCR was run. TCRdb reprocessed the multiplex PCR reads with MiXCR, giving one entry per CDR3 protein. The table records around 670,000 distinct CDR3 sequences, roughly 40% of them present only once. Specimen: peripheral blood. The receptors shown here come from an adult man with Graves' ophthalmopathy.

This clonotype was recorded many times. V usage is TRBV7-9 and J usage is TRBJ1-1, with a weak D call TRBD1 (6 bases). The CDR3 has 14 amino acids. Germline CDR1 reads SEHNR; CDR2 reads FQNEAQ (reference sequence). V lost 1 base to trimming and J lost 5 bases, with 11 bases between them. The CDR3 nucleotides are TGTGCCAGCAGCTTAGGAGGAGGGGGAACTGAAGCTTTCTTT. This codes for CASSLGGGGTEAFF.

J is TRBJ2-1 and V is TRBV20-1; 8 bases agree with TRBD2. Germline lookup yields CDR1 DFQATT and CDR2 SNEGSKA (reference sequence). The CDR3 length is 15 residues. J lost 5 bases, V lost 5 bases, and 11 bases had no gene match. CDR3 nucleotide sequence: TGCAGTGCTCTCGGAGGGGCGGGAGGTAACAATGAGCAGTTCTTC. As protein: CSALGGAGGNNEQFF.

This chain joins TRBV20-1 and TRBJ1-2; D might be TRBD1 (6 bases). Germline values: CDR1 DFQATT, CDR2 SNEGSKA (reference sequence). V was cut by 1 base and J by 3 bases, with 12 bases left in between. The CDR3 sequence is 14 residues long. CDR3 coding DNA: TGCAGTGCTAGAGGTAGCGGGGGCGACTATGGCTACACCTTC. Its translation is CSARGSGGDYGYTF.

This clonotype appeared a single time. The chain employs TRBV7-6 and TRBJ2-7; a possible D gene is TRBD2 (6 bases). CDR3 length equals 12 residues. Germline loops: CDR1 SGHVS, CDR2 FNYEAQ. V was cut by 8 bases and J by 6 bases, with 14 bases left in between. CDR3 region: CASGGSPGEQYF. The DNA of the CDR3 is TGTGCCAGCGGGGGGTCCCCCGGCGAGCAGTACTTC.

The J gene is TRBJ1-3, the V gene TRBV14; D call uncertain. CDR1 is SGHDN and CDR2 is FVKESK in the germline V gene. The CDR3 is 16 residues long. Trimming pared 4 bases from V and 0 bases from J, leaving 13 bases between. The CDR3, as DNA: TGTGCCAGCAGCCCGCAATGGTCGTCCTCTGGAAACACCATATATTTT. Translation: CASSPQWSSSGNTIYF. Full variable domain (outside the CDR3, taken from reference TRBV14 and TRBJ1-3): EAGVTQFPSHSVIEKGQTVTLRCDPISGHDNLYWYRRVMGKEIKFLLHFVKESKQDESGMPNNRFLAERTGGTYSTLKVQPAELEDSGVYFCASSPQWSSSGNTIYFGEGSWLTVV.

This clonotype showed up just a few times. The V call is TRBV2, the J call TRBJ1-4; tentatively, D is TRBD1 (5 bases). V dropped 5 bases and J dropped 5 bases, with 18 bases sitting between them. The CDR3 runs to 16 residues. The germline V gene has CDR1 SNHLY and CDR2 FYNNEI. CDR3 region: CASSPMVEGVNEKLFF. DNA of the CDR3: TGTGCCAGCAGTCCGATGGTTGAAGGGGTCAATGAAAAACTGTTTTTT.

CDR3 region: CASSRRSGDMRETQYF. The CDR3, as DNA: TGTGCCAGCAGCCGTCGGTCAGGGGACATGCGTGAGACCCAGTACTTC. This chain connects TRBV14 to TRBJ2-5, with D perhaps TRBD1 (6 bases). The CDR3 covers 16 residues. Per the germline V gene, CDR1 is SGHDN and CDR2 is FVKESK. With 4 bases removed from V and 5 bases from J, the gap between germline ends came to 20 bases. Based on the CDR3 plus reference TRBV14 and TRBJ2-5, the full variable domain is EAGVTQFPSHSVIEKGQTVTLRCDPISGHDNLYWYRRVMGKEIKFLLHFVKESKQDESGMPNNRFLAERTGGTYSTLKVQPAELEDSGVYFCASSRRSGDMRETQYFGPGTRLLVL.

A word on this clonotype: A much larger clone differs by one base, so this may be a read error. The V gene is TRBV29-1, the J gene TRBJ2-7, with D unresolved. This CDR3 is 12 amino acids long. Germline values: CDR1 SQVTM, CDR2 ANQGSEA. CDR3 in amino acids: CSVVRENYEQHF. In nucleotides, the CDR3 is TGCAGCGTTGTAAGAGAGAACTACGAGCAGCACTTC.

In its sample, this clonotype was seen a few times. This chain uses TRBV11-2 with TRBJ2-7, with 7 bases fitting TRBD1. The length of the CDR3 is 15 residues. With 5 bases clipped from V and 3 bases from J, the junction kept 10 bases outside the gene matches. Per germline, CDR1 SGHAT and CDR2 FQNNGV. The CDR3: CASSPRTGADYEQYF. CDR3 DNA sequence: TGTGCCAGCAGCCCCCGGACAGGTGCCGACTACGAGCAGTACTTC.

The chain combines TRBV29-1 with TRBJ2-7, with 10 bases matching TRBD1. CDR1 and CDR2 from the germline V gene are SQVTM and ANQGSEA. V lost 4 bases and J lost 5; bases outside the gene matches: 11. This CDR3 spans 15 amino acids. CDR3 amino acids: CSVGGQGVAIDEQYF. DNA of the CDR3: TGCAGCGTTGGCGGACAGGGGGTGGCGATTGACGAGCAGTACTTC.

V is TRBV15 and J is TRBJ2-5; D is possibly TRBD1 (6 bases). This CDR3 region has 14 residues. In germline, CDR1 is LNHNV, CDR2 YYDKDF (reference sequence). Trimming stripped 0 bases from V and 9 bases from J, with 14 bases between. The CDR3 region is CATSREGQRGSQYF. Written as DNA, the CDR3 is TGTGCCACCAGCAGAGAAGGACAGAGGGGATCCCAGTACTTC.